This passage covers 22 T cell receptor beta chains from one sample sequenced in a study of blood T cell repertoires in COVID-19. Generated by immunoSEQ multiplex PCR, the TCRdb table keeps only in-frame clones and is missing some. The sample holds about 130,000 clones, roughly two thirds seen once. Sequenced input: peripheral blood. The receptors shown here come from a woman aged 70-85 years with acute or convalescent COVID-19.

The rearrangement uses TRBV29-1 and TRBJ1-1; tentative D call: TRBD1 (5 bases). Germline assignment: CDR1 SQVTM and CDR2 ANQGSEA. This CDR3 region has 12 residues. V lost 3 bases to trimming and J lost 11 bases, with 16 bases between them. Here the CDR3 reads CSVDTPGQRAFF. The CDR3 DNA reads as TGCAGCGTTGATACCCCAGGGCAGCGTGCTTTCTTT.

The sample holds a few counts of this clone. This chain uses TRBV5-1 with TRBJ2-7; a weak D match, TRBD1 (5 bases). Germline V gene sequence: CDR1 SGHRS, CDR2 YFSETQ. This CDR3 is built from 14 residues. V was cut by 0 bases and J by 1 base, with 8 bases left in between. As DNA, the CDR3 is TGCGCCAGCAGCTTGGAACAGGTTTCCTACGAGCAGTACTTC. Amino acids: CASSLEQVSYEQYF.

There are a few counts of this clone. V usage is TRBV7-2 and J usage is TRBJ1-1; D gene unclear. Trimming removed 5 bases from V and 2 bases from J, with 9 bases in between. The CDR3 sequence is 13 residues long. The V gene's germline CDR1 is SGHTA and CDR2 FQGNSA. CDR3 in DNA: TGTGCCAGCAGCCAGGCACGAAACACTGAAGCTTTCTTT. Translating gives CASSQARNTEAFF.

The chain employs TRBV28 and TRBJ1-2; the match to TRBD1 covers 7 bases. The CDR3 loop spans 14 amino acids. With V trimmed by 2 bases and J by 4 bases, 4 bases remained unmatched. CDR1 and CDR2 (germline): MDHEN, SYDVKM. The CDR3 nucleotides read TGTGCCAGCAGTTTAAATGACAGGGTCTATGGCTACACCTTC. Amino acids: CASSLNDRVYGYTF.

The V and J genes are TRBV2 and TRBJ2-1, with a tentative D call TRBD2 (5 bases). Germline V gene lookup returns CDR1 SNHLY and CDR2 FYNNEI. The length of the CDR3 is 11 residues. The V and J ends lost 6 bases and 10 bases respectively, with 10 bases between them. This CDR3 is CASSQLVEQFF. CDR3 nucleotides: TGTGCCAGCAGCCAACTAGTCGAGCAGTTCTTC.

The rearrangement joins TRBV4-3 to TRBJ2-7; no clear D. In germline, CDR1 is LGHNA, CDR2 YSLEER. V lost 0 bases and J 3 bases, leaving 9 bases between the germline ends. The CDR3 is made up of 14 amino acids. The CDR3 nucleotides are TGCGCCAGCAGCCAAGAGGCCCCAAGCTACGAGCAGTACTTC. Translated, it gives CASSQEAPSYEQYF.

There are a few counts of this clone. This CDR3 reads CASSYSTGLGAFF. Here the CDR3 DNA reads TGTGCCAGCAGTTACTCTACAGGCCTCGGGGCTTTCTTT. The genes are TRBV6-6 and TRBJ1-1, with D perhaps TRBD1 (5 bases). The CDR3 spans 13 residues. In germline, CDR1 is MNHNY, CDR2 SVGAGI (reference sequence). The ends were cut back, 0 bases at V and 11 bases at J, with 13 bases in the middle.

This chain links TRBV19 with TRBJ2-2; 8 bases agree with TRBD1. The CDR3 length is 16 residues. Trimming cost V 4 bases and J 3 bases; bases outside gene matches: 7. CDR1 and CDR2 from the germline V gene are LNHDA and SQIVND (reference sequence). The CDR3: CASSSWTGYDTGELFF. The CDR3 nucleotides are TGTGCCAGTAGTAGCTGGACAGGGTACGACACCGGGGAGCTGTTTTTT.

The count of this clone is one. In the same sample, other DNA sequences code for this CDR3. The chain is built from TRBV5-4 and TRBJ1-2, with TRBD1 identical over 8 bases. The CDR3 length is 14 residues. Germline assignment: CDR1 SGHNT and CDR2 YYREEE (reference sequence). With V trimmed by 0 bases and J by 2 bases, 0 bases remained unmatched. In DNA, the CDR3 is TGTGCCAGCAGCTTGGGACAGGGGAACTATGGCTACACCTTC. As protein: CASSLGQGNYGYTF. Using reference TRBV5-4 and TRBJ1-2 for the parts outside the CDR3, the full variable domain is ETGVTQSPTHLIKTRGQQVTLRCSSQSGHNTVSWYQQALGQGPQFIFQYYREEENGRGNFPPRFSGLQFPNYSSELNVNALELDDSALYLCASSLGQGNYGYTFGSGTRLTVV.

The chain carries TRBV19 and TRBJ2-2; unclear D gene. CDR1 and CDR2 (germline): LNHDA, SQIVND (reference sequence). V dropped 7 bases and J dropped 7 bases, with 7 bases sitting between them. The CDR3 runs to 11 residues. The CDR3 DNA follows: TGTGCCAGTAATTCCTTCGGGGAGCTGTTTTTT. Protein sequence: CASNSFGELFF.

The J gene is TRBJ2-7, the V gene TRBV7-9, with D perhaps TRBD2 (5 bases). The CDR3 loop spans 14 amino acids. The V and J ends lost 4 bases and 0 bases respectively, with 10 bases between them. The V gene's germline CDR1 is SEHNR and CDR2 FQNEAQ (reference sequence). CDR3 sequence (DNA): TGTGCCAGCAGCTATGGTGGGAGCTCCTACGAGCAGTACTTC. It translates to CASSYGGSSYEQYF.

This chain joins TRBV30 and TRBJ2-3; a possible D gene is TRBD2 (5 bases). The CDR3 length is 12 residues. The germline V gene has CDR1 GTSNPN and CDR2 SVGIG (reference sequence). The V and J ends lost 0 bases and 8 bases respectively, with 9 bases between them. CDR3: CAWSVPRGTQYF. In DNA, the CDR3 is TGTGCCTGGAGTGTCCCTCGGGGTACGCAGTATTTT.

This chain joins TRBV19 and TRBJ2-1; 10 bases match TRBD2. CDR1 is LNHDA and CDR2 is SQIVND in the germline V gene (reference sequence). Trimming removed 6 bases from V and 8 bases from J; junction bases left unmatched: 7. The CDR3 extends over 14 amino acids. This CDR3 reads CASRLEGTSDEQFF. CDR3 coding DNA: TGTGCCAGTAGGCTGGAAGGGACTAGCGATGAGCAGTTCTTC.

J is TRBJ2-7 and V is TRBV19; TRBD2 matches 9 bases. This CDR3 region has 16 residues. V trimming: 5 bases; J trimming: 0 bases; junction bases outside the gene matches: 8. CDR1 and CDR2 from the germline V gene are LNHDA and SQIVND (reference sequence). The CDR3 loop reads CASSLTLAGSSYEQYF. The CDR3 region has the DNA TGTGCCAGTAGTTTAACTCTAGCGGGAAGCTCCTACGAGCAGTACTTC.

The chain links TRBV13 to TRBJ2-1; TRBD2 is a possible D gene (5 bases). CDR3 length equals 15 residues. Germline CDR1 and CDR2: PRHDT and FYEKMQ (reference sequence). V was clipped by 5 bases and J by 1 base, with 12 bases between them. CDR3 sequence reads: CASSHPGSSYNEQFF. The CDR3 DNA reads TGTGCCAGCAGCCACCCGGGATCTTCCTACAATGAGCAGTTCTTC.

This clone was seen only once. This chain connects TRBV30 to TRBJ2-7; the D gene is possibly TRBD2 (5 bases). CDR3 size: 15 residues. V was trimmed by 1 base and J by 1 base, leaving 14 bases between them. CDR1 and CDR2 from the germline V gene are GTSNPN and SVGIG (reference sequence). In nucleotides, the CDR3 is TGTGCCTGGAGTGGCCCGGGGATTAGTTCCTACGAGCAGTACTTC. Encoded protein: CAWSGPGISSYEQYF.

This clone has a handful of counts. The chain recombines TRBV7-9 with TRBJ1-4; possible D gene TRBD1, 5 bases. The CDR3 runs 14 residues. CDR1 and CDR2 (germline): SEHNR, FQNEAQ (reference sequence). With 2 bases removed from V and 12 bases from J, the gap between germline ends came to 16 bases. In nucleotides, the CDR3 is TGTGCCAGCAGCTTAACTAGCTACGGGACTGAACTGTTTTTT. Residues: CASSLTSYGTELFF.

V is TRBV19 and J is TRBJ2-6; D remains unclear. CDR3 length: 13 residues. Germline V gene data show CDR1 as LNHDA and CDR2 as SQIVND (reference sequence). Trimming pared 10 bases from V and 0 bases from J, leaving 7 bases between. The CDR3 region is CATHSSGANVLTF. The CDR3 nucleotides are TGTGCCACCCATAGCTCTGGGGCCAACGTCCTGACTTTC.

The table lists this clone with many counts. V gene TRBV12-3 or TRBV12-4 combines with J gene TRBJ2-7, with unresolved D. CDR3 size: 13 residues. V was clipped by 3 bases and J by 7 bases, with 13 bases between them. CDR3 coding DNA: TGTGCCAGCAGTTTTTACGGGTACGAGGAGCAGTACTTC. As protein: CASSFYGYEEQYF.

The CDR3 spells CASSHLAGGPYGEQYF. The CDR3 DNA is TGTGCCAGCAGCCATTTGGCGGGAGGGCCCTATGGCGAGCAGTACTTC. The rearrangement joins TRBV3-1 (or the pseudogene TRBV3-2) to TRBJ2-7, with 9 bases fitting TRBD2. With V trimmed by 3 bases and J by 6 bases, 12 bases remained unmatched. Germline values: CDR1 LGHDT, CDR2 YNNKEL (reference sequence). This CDR3 has 16 residues.

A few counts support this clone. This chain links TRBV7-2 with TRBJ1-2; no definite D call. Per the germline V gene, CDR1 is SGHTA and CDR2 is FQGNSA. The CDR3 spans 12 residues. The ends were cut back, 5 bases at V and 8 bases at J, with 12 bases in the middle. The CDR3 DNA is TGTGCCAGCAGCCCGCGGAGTTGGGGCTACACCTTC. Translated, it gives CASSPRSWGYTF.

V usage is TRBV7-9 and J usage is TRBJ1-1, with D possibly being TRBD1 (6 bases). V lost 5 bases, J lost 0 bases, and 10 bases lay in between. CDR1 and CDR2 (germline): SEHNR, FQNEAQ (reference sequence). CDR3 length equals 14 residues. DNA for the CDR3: TGTGCCAGCAGCGCGGACAGAGTGAACACTGAAGCTTTCTTT. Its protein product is CASSADRVNTEAFF.